This TCR beta chain was documented in a study of cytomegalovirus exposure and HLA in healthy donors. Overall study results and limits: TCR beta V- and J-gene trimming was later associated with a missense DCLRE1C variant. Indistinguishability led to the exclusion of some V segments, TRBV6-2 and TRBV6-3 included.

Regarding this clone: As yet, its antigen is unknown.

The J segment lost 3 bases and the V segment lost 4 bases, leaving 3 bases of the junction unmatched. This CDR3 comprises 15 residues. CDR1 is LGHNA and CDR2 is YSLEER in the germline V gene. In the PCR, 60 Vbeta and 13 Jbeta primers were used. Clones were sequenced by immunoSEQ multiplex PCR, and TCRdb holds only the in-frame ones, with some missing. The sample contains 140,000 to 150,000 clones, 55% to 85% of which appear only once. Sequencing was carried out using PBMCs. The rearrangement joins TRBV4-3 to TRBJ1-4; TRBD1 aligns across 9 bases. This clonotype was sampled from a man aged 35-49 years in good health and CMV-seronegative. The CDR3 DNA sequence: TGCGCCAGCAGCCTACAGGGGGCGGCTAATGAAAAACTGTTTTTT. Protein product: CASSLQGAANEKLFF.